This section outlines one TCR beta chain sequence together with its context. This sample is drawn from a study of blood T cell repertoires in COVID-19. Study-level background: Nucleic acid was either cDNA or gDNA, and it came from T cells, B-cell-depleted T cells, or PBMCs.

Only in-frame clones appear in the TCRdb table, and some are missing; sequencing was by immunoSEQ multiplex PCR. Of about 270,000 clones listed, approximately 90% were seen once; the top ten hold about 3%. The V segment lost 7 bases and the J segment 7 bases; nucleotides outside the gene matches: 17. In germline, CDR1 is MDHEN, CDR2 SYDVKM. The CDR3 spans 17 residues. V usage is TRBV28 and J usage is TRBJ1-4; 8 bases map to TRBD1. Input material: PBMCs or T cells enriched from blood (not recorded which). This TCR was sampled from a man in his forties or fifties who had been exposed to COVID-19. The DNA of the CDR3 is TGTGCCAGCAACCAAGTCAGACAGGGGACGAGTGCTGAAAAACTGTTTTTT. Translated, it gives CASNQVRQGTSAEKLFF.